This T cell receptor (beta chain) was found in a study of T cells after somatic rescue of genetic block. Here immunoSEQ multiplex PCR was the method, and the copy in TCRdb shows in-frame clones only, minus some. The sample contains about 52,000 clones, 90% to 96% of which appear only once. This CDR3 contains 15 residues. Looked up from germline, CDR1 is SGHVS and CDR2 is FNYEAQ. Deletions cut 5 bases from V and 2 bases from J, with 15 bases between. J is TRBJ1-2 and V is TRBV7-6; D gene unclear. The sequenced sample consisted of peripheral blood mononuclear cells (PBMCs). This receptor was identified in a child under two years old. The CDR3 is CASSPLTRQNYGYTF. The CDR3 nucleotides are TGTGCCAGCAGCCCTCTGACCCGACAAAACTATGGCTACACCTTC. Complete variable domain (other parts from reference TRBV7-6 and TRBJ1-2): GAGVSQSPRYKVTKRGQDVALRCDPISGHVSLYWYRQALGQGPEFLTYFNYEAQQDKSGLPNDRFSAERPEGSISTLTIQRTEQRDSAMYRCASSPLTRQNYGYTFGSGTRLTVV.